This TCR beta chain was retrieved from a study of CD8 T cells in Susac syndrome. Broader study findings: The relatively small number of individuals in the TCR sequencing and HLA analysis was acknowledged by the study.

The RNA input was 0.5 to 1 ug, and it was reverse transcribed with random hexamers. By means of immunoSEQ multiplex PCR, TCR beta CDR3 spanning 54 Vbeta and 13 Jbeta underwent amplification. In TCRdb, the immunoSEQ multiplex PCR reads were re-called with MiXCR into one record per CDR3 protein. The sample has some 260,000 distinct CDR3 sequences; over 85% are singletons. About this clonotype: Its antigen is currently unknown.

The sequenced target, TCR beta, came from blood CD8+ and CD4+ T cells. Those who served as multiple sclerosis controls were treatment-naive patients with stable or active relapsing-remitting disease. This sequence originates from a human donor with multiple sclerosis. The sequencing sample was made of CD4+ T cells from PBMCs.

CDR3 sequence: CAWSARGVYNEQFF. The CDR3 nucleotides read TGTGCCTGGAGTGCTCGCGGGGTATACAATGAGCAGTTCTTC. The chain couples TRBV30 to TRBJ2-1; possibly TRBD2 for D (6 bases). V was trimmed by 1 base and J by 4 bases, leaving 11 bases between them. The CDR3 contains 14 residues. Germline values: CDR1 GTSNPN, CDR2 SVGIG (reference sequence). The variable domain in full, completed from reference TRBV30 and TRBJ2-1, reads SQTIHQWPATLVQPVGSPLSLECTVEGTSNPNLYWYRQAAGRGLQLLFYSVGIGQISSEVPQNLSASRPQDRQFILSSKKLLLSDSGFYLCAWSARGVYNEQFFGPGTRLTVL.